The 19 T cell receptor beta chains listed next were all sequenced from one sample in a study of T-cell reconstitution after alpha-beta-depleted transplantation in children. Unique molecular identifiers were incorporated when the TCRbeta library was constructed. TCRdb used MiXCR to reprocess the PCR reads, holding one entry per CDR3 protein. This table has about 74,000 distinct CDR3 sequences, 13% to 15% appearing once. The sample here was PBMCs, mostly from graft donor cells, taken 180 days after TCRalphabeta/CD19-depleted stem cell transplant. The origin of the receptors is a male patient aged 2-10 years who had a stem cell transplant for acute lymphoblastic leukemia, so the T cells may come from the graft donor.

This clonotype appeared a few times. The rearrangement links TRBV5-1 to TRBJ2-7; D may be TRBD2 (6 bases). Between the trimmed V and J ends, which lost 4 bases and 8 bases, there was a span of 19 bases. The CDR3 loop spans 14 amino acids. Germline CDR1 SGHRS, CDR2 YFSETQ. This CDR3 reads CASSEGEAGRKQYF. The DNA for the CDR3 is TGCGCCAGCAGCGAAGGGGAGGCAGGGAGGAAGCAGTACTTC.

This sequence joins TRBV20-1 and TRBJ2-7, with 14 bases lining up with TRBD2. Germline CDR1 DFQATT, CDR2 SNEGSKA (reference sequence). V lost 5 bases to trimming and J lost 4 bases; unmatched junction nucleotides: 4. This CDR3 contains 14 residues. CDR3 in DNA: TGCAGTGCTGCCGGGACTAGCGGGAGTTACGAGCAGTACTTC. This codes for CSAAGTSGSYEQYF.

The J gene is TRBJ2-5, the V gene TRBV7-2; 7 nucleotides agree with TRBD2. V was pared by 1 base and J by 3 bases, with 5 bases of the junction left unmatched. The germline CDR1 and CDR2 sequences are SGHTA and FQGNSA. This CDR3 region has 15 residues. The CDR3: CASSLVGTKKETQYF. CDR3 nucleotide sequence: TGTGCCAGCAGCTTAGTCGGGACTAAGAAAGAGACCCAGTACTTC.

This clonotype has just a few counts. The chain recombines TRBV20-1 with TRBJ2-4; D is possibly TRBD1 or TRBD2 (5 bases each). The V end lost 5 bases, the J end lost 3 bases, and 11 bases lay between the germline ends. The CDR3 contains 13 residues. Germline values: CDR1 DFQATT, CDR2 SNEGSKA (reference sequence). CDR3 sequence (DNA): TGCAGTGCTTTGGGGGTGGGCAAAAACATTCAGTACTTC. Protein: CSALGVGKNIQYF.

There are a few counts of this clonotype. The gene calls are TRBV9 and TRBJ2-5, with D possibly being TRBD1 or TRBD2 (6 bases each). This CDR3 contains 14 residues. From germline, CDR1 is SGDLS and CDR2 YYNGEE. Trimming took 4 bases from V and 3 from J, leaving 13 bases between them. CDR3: CASSPLRGEETQYF. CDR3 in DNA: TGTGCCAGCAGCCCTCTAAGGGGGGAAGAGACCCAGTACTTC.

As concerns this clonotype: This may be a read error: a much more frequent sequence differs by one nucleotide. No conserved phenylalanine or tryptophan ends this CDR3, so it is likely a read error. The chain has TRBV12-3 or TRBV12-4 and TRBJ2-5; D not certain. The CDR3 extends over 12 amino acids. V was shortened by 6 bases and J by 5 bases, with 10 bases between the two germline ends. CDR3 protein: CASSHALETQYL. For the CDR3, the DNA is TGTGCCAGCAGCCACGCCCTGGAGACCCAGTACTTA.

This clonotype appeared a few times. DNA for the CDR3: TGTGCCAGCAGTTCCGGGGGCTACGGGACAGTCCGTAACTATGGCTACACCTTC. Translated: CASSSGGYGTVRNYGYTF. The chain joins TRBV6-2 or TRBV6-3 to TRBJ1-2; 7 nucleotides match TRBD1. The CDR3 is 18 amino acids. Germline V gene data show CDR1 as MNHEY and CDR2 as SVGEGT. V shed 4 bases, J shed 1 base, and the junction held 15 bases outside the gene matches.

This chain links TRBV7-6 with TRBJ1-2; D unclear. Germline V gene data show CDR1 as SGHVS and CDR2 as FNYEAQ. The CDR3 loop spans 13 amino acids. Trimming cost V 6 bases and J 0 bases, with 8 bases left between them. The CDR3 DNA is TGTGCCAGCAGTTCAGGATCTAACTATGGCTACACCTTC. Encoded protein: CASSSGSNYGYTF.

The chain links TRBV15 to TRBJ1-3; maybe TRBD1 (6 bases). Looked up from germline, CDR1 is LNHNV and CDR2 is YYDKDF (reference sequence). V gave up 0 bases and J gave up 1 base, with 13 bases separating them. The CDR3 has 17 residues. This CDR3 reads CATSRDLQGASGNTIYF. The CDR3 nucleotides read TGTGCCACCAGCAGAGATCTACAGGGAGCTTCTGGAAACACCATATATTTT.

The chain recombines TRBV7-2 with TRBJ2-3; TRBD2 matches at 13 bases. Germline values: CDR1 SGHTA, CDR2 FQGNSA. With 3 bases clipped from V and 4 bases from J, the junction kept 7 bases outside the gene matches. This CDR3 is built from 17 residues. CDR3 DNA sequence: TGTGCCAGCAGCTTGGGGTTGGGACTAGCGGGGTCAGATACGCAGTATTTT. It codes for CASSLGLGLAGSDTQYF.

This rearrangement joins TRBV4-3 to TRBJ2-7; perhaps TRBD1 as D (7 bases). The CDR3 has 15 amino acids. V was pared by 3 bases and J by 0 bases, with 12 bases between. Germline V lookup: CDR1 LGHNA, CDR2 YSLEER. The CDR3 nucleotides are TGCGCCAGCAGCCACGGCGGGACAGCCTCCTACGAGCAGTACTTC. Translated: CASSHGGTASYEQYF.

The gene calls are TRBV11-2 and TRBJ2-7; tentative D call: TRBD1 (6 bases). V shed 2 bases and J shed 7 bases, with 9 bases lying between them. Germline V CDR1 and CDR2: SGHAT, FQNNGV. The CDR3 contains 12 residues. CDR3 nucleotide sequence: TGTGCCAGCAGCTTATTAGGGGGAGAGCAGTACTTC. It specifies CASSLLGGEQYF.

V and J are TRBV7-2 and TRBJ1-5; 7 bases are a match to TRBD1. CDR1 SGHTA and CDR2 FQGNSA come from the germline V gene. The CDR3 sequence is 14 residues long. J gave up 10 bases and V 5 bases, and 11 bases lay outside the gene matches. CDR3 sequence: CASSPDRTLGPQHF. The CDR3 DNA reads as TGTGCCAGCAGCCCGGACAGGACGTTGGGACCCCAGCATTTT. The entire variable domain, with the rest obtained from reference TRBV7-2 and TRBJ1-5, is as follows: GAGVSQSPSNKVTEKGKDVELRCDPISGHTALYWYRQSLGQGLEFLIYFQGNSAPDKSGLPSDRFSAERTGGSVSTLTIQRTQQEDSAVYLCASSPDRTLGPQHFGDGTRLSIL.

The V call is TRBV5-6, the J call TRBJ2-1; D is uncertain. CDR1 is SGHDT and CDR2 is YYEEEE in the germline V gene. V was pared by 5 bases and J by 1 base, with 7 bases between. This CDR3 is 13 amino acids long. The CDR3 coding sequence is TGTGCCAGCAGTCCGATGTCCTACAATGAGCAGTTCTTC. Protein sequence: CASSPMSYNEQFF. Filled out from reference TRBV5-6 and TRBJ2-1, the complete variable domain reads DAGVTQSPTHLIKTRGQQVTLRCSPKSGHDTVSWYQQALGQGPQFIFQYYEEEERQRGNFPDRFSGHQFPNYSSELNVNALLLGDSALYLCASSPMSYNEQFFGPGTRLTVL.

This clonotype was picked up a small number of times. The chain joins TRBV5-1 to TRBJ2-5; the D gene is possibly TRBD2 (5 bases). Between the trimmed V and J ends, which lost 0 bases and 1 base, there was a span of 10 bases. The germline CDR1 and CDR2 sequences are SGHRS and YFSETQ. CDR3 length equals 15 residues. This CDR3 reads CASSLVASSQETQYF. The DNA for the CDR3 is TGCGCCAGCAGCTTGGTAGCTAGCAGCCAAGAGACCCAGTACTTC.

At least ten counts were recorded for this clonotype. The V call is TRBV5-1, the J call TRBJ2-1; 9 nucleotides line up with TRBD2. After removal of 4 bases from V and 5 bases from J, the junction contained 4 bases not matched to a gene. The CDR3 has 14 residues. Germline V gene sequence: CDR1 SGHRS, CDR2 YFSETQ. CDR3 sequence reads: CASSQTSGNNEQFF. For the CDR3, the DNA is TGCGCCAGCAGCCAGACTAGCGGAAACAATGAGCAGTTCTTC.

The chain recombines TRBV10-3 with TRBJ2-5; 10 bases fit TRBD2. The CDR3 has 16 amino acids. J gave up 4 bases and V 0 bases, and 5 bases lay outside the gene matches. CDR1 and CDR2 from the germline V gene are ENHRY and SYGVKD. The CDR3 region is CAISESGTSVRETQYF. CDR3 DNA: TGTGCCATCAGTGAGTCGGGGACTAGCGTTCGAGAGACCCAGTACTTC.

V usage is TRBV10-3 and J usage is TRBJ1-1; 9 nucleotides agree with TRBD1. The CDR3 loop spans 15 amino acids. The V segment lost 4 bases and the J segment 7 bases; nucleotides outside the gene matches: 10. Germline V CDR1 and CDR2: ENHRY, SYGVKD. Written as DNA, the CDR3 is TGTGCCATCAGTGCCCGGGACAGGGAGCTTAATGAAGCTTTCTTT. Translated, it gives CAISARDRELNEAFF.

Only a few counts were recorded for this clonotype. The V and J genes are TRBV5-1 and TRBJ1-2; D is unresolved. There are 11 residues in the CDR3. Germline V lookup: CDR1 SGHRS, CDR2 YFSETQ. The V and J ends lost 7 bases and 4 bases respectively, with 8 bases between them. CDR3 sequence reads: CASWETYGYTF. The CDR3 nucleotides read TGCGCCAGCTGGGAGACCTATGGCTACACCTTC. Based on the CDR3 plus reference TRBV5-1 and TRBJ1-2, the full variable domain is KAGVTQTPRYLIKTRGQQVTLSCSPISGHRSVSWYQQTPGQGLQFLFEYFSETQRNKGNFPGRFSGRQFSNSRSEMNVSTLELGDSALYLCASWETYGYTFGSGTRLTVV.